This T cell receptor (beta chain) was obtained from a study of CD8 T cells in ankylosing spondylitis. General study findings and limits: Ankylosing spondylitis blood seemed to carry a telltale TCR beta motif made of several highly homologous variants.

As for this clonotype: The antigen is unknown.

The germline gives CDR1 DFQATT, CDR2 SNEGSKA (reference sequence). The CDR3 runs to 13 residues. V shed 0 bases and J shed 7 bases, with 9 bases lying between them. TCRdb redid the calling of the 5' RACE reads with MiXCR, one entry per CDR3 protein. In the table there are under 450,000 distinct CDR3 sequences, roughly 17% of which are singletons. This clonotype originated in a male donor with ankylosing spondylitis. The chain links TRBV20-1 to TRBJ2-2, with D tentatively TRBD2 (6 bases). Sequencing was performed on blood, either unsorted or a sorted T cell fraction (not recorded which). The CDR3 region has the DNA TGCAGTGCTAGAGAGGCGGGGAGCGGGGAGCTGTTTTTT. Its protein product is CSAREAGSGELFF.